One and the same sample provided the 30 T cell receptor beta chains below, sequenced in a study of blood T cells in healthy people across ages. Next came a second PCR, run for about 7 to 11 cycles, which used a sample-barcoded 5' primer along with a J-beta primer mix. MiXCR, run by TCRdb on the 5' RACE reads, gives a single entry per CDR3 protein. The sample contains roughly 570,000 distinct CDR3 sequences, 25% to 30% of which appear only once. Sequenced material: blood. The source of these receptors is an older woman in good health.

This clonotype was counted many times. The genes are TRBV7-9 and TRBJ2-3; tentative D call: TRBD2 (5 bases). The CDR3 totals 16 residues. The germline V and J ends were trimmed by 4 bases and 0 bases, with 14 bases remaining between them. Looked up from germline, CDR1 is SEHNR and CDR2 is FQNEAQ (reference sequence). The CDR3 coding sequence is TGTGCCAGCAGCTACGGACTGAATCCGAGCACAGATACGCAGTATTTT. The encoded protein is CASSYGLNPSTDTQYF.

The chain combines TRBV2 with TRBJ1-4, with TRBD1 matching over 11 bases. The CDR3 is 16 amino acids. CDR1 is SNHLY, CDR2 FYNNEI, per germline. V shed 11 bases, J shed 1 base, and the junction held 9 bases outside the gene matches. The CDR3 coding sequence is TGTGCCGTTACCACCGGGACAGGGGGAACTAATGAAAAACTGTTTTTT. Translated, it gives CAVTTGTGGTNEKLFF.

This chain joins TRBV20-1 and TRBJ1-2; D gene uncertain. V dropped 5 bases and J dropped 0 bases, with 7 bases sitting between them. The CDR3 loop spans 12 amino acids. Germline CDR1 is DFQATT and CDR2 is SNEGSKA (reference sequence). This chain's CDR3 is CSADRANYGYTF. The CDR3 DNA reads TGCAGTGCTGATCGAGCTAACTATGGCTACACCTTC.

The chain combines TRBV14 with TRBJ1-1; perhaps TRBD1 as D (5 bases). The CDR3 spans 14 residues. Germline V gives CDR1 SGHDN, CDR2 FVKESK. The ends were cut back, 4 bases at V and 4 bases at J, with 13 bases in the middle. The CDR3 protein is CASSRNGASTEAFF. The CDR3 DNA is TGTGCCAGCAGCCGAAACGGGGCAAGCACTGAAGCTTTCTTT.

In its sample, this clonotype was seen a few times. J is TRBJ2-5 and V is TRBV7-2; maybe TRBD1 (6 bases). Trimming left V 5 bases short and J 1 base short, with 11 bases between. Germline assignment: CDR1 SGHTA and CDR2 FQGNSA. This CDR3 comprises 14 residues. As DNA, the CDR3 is TGTGCCAGCAGCCAACAGGGCCTCCAAGAGACCCAGTACTTC. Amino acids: CASSQQGLQETQYF.

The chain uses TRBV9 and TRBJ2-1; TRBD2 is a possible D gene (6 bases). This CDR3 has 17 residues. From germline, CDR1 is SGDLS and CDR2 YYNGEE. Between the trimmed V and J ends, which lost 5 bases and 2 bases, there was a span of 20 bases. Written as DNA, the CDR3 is TGTGCCAGCAGGCCCATTACAGGAGGGGCTACCTACAATGAGCAGTTCTTC. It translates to CASRPITGGATYNEQFF.

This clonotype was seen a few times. The CDR3 is CATSETQETQYF. Written as DNA, the CDR3 is TGTGCCACCAGTGAAACCCAAGAGACCCAGTACTTC. The chain links TRBV24-1 to TRBJ2-5; no reliable D call. CDR3 size: 12 residues. Germline lookup yields CDR1 KGHDR and CDR2 SFDVKD. Trimming left V 4 bases short and J 1 base short, with 3 bases between.

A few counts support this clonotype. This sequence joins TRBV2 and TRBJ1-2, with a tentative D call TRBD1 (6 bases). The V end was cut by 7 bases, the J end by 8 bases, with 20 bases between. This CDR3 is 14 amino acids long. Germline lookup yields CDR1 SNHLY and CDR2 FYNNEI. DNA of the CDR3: TGTGCCAGCATACGATCTGGGACACAGGGAGGCTACACCTTC. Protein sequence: CASIRSGTQGGYTF.

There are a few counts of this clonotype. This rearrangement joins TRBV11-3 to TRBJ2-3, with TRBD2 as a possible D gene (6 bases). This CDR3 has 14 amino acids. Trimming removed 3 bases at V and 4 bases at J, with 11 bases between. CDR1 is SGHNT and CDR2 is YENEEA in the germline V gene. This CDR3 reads CASSFTSIADTQYF. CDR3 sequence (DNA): TGTGCCAGCAGCTTCACTAGCATCGCAGATACGCAGTATTTT. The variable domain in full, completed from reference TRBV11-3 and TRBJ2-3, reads EAGVVQSPRYKIIEKKQPVAFWCNPISGHNTLYWYLQNLGQGPELLIRYENEEAVDDSQLPKDRFSAERLKGVDSTLKIQPAELGDSAVYLCASSFTSIADTQYFGPGTRLTVL.

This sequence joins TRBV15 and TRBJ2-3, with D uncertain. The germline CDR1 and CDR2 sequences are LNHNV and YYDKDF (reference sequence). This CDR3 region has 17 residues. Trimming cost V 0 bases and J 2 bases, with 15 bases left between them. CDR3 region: CATSREPHRIHTDTQYF. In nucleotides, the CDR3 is TGTGCCACCAGCAGAGAGCCCCATCGGATCCACACAGATACGCAGTATTTT.

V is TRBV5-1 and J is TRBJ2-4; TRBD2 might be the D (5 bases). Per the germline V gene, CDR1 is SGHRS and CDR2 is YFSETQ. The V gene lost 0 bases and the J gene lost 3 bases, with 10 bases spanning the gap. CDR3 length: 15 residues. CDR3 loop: CASSLAGVDKNIQYF. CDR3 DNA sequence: TGCGCCAGCAGCTTGGCCGGGGTAGACAAAAACATTCAGTACTTC.

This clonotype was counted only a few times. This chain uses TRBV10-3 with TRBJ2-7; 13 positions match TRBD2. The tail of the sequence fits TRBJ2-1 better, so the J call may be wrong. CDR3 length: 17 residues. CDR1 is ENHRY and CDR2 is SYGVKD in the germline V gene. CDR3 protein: CAISAAATSGGRDEQFF. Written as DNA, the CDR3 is TGTGCCATCAGCGCGGCGGCGACTAGCGGGGGGAGGGATGAGCAGTTCTTC.

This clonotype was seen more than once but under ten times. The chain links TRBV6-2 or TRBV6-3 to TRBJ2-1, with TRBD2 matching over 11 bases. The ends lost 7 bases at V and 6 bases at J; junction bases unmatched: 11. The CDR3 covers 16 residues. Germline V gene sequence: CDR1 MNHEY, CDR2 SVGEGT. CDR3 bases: TGTGCCAGCACCCTTAGCGGGGGGGGATCACGCAATGAGCAGTTCTTC. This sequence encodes CASTLSGGGSRNEQFF.

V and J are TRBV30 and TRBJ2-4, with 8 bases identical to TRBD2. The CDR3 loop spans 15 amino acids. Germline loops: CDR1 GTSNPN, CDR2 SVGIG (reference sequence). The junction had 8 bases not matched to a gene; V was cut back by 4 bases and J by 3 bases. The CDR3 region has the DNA TGTGCCTGGACCCCTGCGGGGGGTTACAAAAACATTCAGTACTTC. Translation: CAWTPAGGYKNIQYF.

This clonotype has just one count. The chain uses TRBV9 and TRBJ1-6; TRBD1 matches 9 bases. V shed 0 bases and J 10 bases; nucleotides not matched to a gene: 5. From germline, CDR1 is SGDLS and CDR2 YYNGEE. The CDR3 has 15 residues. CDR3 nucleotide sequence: TGTGCCAGCAGCGTAGAACGACAGGGGGGATCACCCCTCCACTTT. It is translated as CASSVERQGGSPLHF.

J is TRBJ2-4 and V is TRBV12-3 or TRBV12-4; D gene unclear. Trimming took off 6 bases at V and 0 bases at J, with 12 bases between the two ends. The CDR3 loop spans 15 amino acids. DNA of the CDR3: TGTGCCAGCAGCCTAACCCCGGGAGCCAAAAACATTCAGTACTTC. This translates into CASSLTPGAKNIQYF.

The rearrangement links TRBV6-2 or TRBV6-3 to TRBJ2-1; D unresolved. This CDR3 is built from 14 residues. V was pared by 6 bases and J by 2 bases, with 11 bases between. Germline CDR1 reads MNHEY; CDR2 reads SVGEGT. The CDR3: CASRRSTTYNEQFF. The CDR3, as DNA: TGTGCCAGCAGGAGGAGCACAACCTACAATGAGCAGTTCTTC.

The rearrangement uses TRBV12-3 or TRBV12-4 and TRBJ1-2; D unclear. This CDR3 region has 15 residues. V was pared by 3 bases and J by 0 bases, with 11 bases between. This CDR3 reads CASSFADGANYGYTF. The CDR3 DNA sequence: TGTGCCAGCAGTTTTGCGGACGGAGCTAACTATGGCTACACCTTC.

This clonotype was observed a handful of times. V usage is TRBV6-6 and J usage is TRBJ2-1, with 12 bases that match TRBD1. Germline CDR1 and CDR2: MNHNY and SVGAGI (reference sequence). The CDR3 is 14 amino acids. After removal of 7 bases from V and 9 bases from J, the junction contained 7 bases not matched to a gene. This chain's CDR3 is CASKPGQGAGEQFF. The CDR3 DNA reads TGTGCCAGCAAACCGGGACAGGGGGCTGGTGAGCAGTTCTTC.

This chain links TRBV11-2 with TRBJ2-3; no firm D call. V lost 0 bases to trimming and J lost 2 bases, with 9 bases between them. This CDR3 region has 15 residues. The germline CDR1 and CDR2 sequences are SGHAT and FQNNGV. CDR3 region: CASSLDGLDTDTQYF. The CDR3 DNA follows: TGTGCCAGCAGCTTAGATGGTCTAGACACAGATACGCAGTATTTT.

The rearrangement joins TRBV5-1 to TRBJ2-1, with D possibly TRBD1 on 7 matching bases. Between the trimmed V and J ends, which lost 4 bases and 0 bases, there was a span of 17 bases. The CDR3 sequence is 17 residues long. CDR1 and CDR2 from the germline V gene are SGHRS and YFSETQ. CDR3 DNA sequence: TGCGCCAGCAGCCGGACCCACAGGGGAGGCTCCTACAATGAGCAGTTCTTC. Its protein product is CASSRTHRGGSYNEQFF.

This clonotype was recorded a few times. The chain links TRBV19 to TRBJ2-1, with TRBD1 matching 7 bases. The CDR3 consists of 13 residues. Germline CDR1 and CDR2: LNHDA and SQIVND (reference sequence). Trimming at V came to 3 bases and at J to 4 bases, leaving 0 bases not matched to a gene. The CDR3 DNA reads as TGTGCCAGTAGTATGGGACAGTACAATGAGCAGTTCTTC. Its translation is CASSMGQYNEQFF.

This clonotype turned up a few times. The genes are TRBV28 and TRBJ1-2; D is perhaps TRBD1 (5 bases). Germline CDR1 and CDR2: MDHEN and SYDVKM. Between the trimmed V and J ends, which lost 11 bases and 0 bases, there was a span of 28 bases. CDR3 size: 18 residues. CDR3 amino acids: CAVAGRGLMQLPNYGYTF. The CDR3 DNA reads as TGTGCCGTGGCAGGGAGGGGACTTATGCAGCTCCCTAACTATGGCTACACCTTC.

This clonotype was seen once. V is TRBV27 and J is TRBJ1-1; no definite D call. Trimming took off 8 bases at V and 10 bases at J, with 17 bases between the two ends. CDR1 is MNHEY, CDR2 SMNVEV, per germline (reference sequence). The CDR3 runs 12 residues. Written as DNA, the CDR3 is TGTGCCAGCGGAGTTGTACAAGGGCGAGCTTTCTTT. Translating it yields CASGVVQGRAFF.

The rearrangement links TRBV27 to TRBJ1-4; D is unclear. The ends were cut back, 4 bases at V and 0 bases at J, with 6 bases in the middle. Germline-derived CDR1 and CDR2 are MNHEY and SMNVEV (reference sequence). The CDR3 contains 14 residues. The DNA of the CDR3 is TGTGCCAGCAGTTCGGTCTCAACTAATGAAAAACTGTTTTTT. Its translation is CASSSVSTNEKLFF.

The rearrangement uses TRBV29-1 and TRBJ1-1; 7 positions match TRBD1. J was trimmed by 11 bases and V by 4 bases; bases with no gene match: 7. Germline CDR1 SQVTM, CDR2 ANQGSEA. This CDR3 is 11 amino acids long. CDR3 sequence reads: CSVARDSRAFF. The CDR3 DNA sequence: TGCAGCGTTGCCAGGGACAGTCGGGCTTTCTTT.

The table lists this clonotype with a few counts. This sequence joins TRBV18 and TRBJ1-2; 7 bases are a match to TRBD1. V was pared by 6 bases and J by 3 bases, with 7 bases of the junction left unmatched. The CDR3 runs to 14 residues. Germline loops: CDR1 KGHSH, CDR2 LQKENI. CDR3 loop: CASSPTGLDYGYTF. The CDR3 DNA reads TGTGCCAGCTCGCCGACAGGGTTGGACTATGGCTACACCTTC.

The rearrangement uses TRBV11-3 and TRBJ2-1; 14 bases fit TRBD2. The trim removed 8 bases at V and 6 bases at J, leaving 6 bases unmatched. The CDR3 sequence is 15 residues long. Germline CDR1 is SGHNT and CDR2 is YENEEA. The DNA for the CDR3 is TGTGCCAGCCAGTTGGGACTAGCGGGGGCCAATGAGCAGTTCTTC. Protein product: CASQLGLAGANEQFF.

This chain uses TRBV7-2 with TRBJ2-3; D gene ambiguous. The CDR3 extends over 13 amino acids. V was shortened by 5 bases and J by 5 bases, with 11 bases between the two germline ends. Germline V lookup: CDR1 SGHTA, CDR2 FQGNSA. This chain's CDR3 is CASSLTIEDTQYF. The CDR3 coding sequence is TGTGCCAGCAGCCTTACTATCGAAGATACGCAGTATTTT.

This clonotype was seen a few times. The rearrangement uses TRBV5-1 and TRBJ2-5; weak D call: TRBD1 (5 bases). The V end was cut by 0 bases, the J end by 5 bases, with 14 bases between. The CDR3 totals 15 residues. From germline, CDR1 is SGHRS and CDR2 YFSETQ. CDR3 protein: CASSLGAGSGETQYF. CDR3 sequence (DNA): TGCGCCAGCAGCTTGGGAGCCGGGTCAGGGGAGACCCAGTACTTC.